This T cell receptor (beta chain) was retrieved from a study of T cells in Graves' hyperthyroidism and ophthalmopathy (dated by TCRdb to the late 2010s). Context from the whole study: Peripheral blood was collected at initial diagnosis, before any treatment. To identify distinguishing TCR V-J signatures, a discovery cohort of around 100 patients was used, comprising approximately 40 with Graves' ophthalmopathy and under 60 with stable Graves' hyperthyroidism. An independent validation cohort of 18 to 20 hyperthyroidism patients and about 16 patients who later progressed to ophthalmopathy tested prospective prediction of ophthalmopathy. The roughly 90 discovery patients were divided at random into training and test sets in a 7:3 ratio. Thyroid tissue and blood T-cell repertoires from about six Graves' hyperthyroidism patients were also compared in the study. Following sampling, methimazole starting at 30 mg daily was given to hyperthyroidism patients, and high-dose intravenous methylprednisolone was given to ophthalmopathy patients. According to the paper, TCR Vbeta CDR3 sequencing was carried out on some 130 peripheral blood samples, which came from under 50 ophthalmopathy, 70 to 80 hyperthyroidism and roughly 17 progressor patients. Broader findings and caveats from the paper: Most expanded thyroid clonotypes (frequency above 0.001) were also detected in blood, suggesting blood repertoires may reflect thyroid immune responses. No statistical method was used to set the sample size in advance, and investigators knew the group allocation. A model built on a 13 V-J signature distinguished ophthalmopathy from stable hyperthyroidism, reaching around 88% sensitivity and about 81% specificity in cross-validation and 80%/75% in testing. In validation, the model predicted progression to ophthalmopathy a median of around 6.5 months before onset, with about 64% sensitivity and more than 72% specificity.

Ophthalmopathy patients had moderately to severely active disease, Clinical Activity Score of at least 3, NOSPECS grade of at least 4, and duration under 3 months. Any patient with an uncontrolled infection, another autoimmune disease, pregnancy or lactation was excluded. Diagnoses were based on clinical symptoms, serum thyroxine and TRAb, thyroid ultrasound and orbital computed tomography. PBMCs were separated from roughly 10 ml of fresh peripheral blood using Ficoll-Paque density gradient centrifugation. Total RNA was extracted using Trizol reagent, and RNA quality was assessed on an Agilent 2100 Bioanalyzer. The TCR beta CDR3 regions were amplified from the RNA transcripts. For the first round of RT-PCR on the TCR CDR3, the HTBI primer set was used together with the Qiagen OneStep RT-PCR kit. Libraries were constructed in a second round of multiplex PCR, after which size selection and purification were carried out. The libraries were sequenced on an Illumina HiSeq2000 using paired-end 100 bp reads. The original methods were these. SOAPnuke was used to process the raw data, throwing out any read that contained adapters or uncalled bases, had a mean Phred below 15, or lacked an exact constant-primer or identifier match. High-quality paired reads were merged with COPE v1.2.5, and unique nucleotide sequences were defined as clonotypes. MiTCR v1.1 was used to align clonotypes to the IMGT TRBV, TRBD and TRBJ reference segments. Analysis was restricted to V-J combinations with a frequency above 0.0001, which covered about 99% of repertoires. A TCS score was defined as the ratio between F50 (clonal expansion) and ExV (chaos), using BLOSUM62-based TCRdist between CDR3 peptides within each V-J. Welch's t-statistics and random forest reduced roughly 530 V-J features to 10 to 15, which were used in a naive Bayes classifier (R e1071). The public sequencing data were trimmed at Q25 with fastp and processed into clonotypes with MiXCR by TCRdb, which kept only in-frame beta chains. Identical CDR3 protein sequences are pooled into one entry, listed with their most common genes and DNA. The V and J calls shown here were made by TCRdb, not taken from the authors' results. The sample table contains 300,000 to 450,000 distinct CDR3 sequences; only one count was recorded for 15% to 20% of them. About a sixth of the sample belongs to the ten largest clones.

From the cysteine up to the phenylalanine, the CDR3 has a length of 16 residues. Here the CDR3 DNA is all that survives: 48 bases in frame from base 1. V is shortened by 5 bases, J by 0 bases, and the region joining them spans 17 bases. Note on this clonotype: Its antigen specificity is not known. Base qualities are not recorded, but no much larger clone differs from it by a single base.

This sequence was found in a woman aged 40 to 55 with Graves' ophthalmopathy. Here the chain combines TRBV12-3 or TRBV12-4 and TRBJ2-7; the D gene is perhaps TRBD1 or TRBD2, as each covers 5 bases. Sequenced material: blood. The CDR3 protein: CASSRHGGTSSYEQYF. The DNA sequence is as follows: TGTGCCAGCAGTCGCCATGGGGGAACCAGCTCCTACGAGCAGTACTTC.